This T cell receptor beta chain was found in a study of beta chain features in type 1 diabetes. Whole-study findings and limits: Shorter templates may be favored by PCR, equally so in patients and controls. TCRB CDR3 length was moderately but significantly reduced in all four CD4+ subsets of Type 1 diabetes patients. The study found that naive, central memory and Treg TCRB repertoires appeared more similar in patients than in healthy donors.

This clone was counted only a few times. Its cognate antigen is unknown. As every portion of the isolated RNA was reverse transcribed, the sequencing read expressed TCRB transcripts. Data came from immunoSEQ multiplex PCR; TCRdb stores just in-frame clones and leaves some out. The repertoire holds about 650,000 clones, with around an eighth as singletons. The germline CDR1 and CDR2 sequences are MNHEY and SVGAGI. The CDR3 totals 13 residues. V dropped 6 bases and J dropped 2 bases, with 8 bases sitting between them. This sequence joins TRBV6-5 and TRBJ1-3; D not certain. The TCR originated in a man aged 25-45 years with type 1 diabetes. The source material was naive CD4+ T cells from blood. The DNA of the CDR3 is TGTGCCAGCAGGCGGGGAACTGGAAACACCATATATTTT. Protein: CASRRGTGNTIYF.